This entry is about one TCR beta chain. The sample originates from a study of blood T cell repertoires in COVID-19. Produced via immunoSEQ multiplex PCR; TCRdb's table is partial and in-frame only. This sample has about 42,000 clones, with 65% to 80% found just once. Trimming removed 8 bases from V and 0 bases from J, with 12 bases in between. Looked up from germline, CDR1 is SNHLY and CDR2 is FYNNEI. The length of the CDR3 is 14 residues. The V and J genes are TRBV2 and TRBJ2-3; D is perhaps TRBD1 (5 bases). The TCR was taken from a man at least 80 years old with acute or convalescent COVID-19. Sequencing was done on a sample of peripheral blood. The CDR3 nucleotides read TGTGCCAGCGGCCACAGGAGTAGCACAGATACGCAGTATTTT. Residues: CASGHRSSTDTQYF.